These T cell receptor beta chains were read from a single sample in a study of blood T cells in healthy people across ages. TCRdb recomputed calls from the 5' RACE reads with MiXCR, one row per CDR3 protein. The sample yields 780,000 or so distinct CDR3 sequences, just over 55% seen once. What was sequenced was blood. The receptor source for this set is a man aged 40-49 years in good health. CDR3s leave out the opening cysteine and the closing phenylalanine or tryptophan. Each record gives: J gene, V gene, CDR3 protein.

j_gene: TRBJ2-6; v_gene: TRBV28; CDR3aa: ASGRGAGANVLT
j_gene: TRBJ1-1; v_gene: TRBV27; CDR3aa: ASSFQMNTEAF
j_gene: TRBJ2-1; v_gene: TRBV27; CDR3aa: ASAGTELTGVVNEQF
j_gene: TRBJ1-4; v_gene: TRBV7-2; CDR3aa: ASSLERINEKLF
j_gene: TRBJ2-5; v_gene: TRBV12-3/TRBV12-4; CDR3aa: ASSSIPGPPLGETQY
j_gene: TRBJ2-1; v_gene: TRBV9; CDR3aa: ASSADNEQF
j_gene: TRBJ2-7; v_gene: TRBV28; CDR3aa: ASSGSSAGSSYEQY
j_gene: TRBJ1-4; v_gene: TRBV6-5; CDR3aa: AGSYIGTGVDNEKLF
j_gene: TRBJ2-1; v_gene: TRBV10-2; CDR3aa: ASSTGTYNEQF
j_gene: TRBJ2-4; v_gene: TRBV15; CDR3aa: ATSSYSGVAKNIQY
j_gene: TRBJ2-7; v_gene: TRBV13; CDR3aa: ASSQSGTGLEQY
j_gene: TRBJ1-1; v_gene: TRBV5-6; CDR3aa: ATRQAGDTEAF
j_gene: TRBJ2-1; v_gene: TRBV2; CDR3aa: ASSEDGTSNGF
j_gene: TRBJ2-5; v_gene: TRBV15; CDR3aa: ATSSTGTSRETQY
j_gene: TRBJ2-1; v_gene: TRBV20-1; CDR3aa: SARSSGRSYSDEQF
j_gene: TRBJ1-5; v_gene: TRBV20-1; CDR3aa: SASGGGGSNQSQH
j_gene: TRBJ2-3; v_gene: TRBV12-3/TRBV12-4; CDR3aa: ASRRKGRGDTQY
j_gene: TRBJ2-7; v_gene: TRBV20-1; CDR3aa: SARDGREAPYEQY
j_gene: TRBJ1-2; v_gene: TRBV5-5; CDR3aa: ASSLGPTGINYGYT
j_gene: TRBJ2-1; v_gene: TRBV5-1; CDR3aa: ASTDPGAHSEQF
j_gene: TRBJ2-3; v_gene: TRBV7-6; CDR3aa: ASSLVARTDLTDTQY
j_gene: TRBJ1-2; v_gene: TRBV7-2; CDR3aa: ASIQNPGVSPGSGYT
j_gene: TRBJ2-3; v_gene: TRBV30; CDR3aa: ACVDRVAPDTQY
j_gene: TRBJ2-1; v_gene: TRBV30; CDR3aa: AWSLDRLGSEQF
j_gene: TRBJ1-3; v_gene: TRBV7-6; CDR3aa: ASSLAPVSGITIY
j_gene: TRBJ2-1; v_gene: TRBV10-3; CDR3aa: AISGYSYNEQF
j_gene: TRBJ2-3; v_gene: TRBV12-3/TRBV12-4; CDR3aa: ASGGAGDTQY
j_gene: TRBJ2-7; v_gene: TRBV28; CDR3aa: ASSTQSWAAYEQY
j_gene: TRBJ2-5; v_gene: TRBV11-3; CDR3aa: ASSPVTSTYNEQY
j_gene: TRBJ2-1; v_gene: TRBV28; CDR3aa: ASSISGTSGGVGNEQF
j_gene: TRBJ2-3; v_gene: TRBV7-3; CDR3aa: ASSPRGQGGVADTQY
j_gene: TRBJ1-2; v_gene: TRBV18; CDR3aa: ASSPTSDRGDGYT
j_gene: TRBJ2-5; v_gene: TRBV7-2; CDR3aa: ASNIAGETQY
j_gene: TRBJ2-7; v_gene: TRBV12-3/TRBV12-4; CDR3aa: ASSLEAGGEQY
j_gene: TRBJ2-2; v_gene: TRBV28; CDR3aa: ASSVGKNTGELF
j_gene: TRBJ2-7; v_gene: TRBV7-2; CDR3aa: ASSKGSGLLYEQY
j_gene: TRBJ2-1; v_gene: TRBV11-2; CDR3aa: ASRPRQVVSEQF
j_gene: TRBJ1-4; v_gene: TRBV18; CDR3aa: ASSPGQDEKLF
j_gene: TRBJ2-5; v_gene: TRBV27; CDR3aa: ASSSRTWFQTQY
j_gene: TRBJ2-1; v_gene: TRBV11-2; CDR3aa: ASSLRTSGIGNEQF
j_gene: TRBJ2-7; v_gene: TRBV12-3/TRBV12-4; CDR3aa: ASSRTESSYEQY
j_gene: TRBJ1-5; v_gene: TRBV14; CDR3aa: ASSHGISGNQPQH
j_gene: TRBJ2-3; v_gene: TRBV3-1; CDR3aa: ASSQADTQY
j_gene: TRBJ2-3; v_gene: TRBV6-2/TRBV6-3; CDR3aa: ASSYSIGSTGGSSTDTQY
j_gene: TRBJ2-7; v_gene: TRBV5-6; CDR3aa: ASSSGTVGYEQY
j_gene: TRBJ2-1; v_gene: TRBV6-5; CDR3aa: ASSVAGDFNEQF
j_gene: TRBJ2-1; v_gene: TRBV5-6; CDR3aa: ASSGPGLPDNEQF
j_gene: TRBJ2-7; v_gene: TRBV5-1; CDR3aa: ASSPVLSGTGDHEQY
j_gene: TRBJ2-1; v_gene: TRBV7-2; CDR3aa: ASSPWGHTYNEQF
j_gene: TRBJ2-7; v_gene: TRBV24-1; CDR3aa: ATSESAYEQY
j_gene: TRBJ2-7; v_gene: TRBV12-3/TRBV12-4; CDR3aa: ASSSYSFRDEQY
j_gene: TRBJ2-5; v_gene: TRBV29-1; CDR3aa: SNGGYGRETQY
j_gene: TRBJ2-5; v_gene: TRBV7-8; CDR3aa: ASSYGGGLQETQY
j_gene: TRBJ2-7; v_gene: TRBV27; CDR3aa: ASSLSGGYEQY
j_gene: TRBJ2-2; v_gene: TRBV6-2/TRBV6-3; CDR3aa: ASSSSPGLAGGPHTGELF
j_gene: TRBJ2-3; v_gene: TRBV7-2; CDR3aa: ASSPRTDTQY
j_gene: TRBJ1-1; v_gene: TRBV18; CDR3aa: ASSPRQLSDTEAF
j_gene: TRBJ2-3; v_gene: TRBV20-1; CDR3aa: SARDKPSGTTDTQY
j_gene: TRBJ2-1; v_gene: TRBV29-1; CDR3aa: SVGQANEQF